These 26 T cell receptor beta chains were all obtained from the same sample, sequenced in a study of T-cell reconstitution after alpha-beta-depleted transplantation in children. This sample's TCRbeta library carried unique molecular identifier barcodes. From the PCR reads, TCRdb called clonotypes with MiXCR, one entry per CDR3 protein. The sample lists about 980,000 distinct CDR3 sequences, roughly 31% occurring once. Material: PBMCs, mostly from graft donor cells, obtained 360 days after TCRalphabeta/CD19-depleted stem cell transplant. These receptors were collected from a boy younger than two who had a stem cell transplant for SCID, so the T cells may come from the graft donor.

V is TRBV5-5 and J is TRBJ2-7, with D possibly being TRBD2 (6 bases). Germline loops: CDR1 SGHKS, CDR2 YYEKEE (reference sequence). Trimming cost V 1 base and J 5 bases, with 13 bases left between them. The CDR3 contains 14 residues. The CDR3 bases are TGTGCCAGCAGCTTGAACGCGGGGAGCGACGAGCAGTACTTC. It encodes CASSLNAGSDEQYF.

CDR3 in amino acids: CASSLGGGGGYYEQYF. The CDR3 DNA sequence: TGTGCCAGCAGCTTAGGGGGGGGCGGGGGGTATTACGAGCAGTACTTC. The rearrangement joins TRBV7-2 to TRBJ2-7, with 8 bases identical to TRBD2. J was trimmed by 4 bases and V by 1 base; bases with no gene match: 9. The CDR3 runs to 16 residues. CDR1 and CDR2 (germline): SGHTA, FQGNSA.

This clonotype was recorded many times. This chain joins TRBV5-1 and TRBJ2-1; D may be TRBD2 (6 bases). V lost 0 bases and J lost 6, with 10 bases in between. CDR1 is SGHRS and CDR2 is YFSETQ in the germline V gene. The CDR3 consists of 14 residues. CDR3 protein: CASSLVLAFNEQFF. As DNA, the CDR3 is TGCGCCAGCAGCTTGGTTCTAGCGTTCAATGAGCAGTTCTTC.

This clonotype has only a few counts. The chain links TRBV11-1 to TRBJ2-5; D not certain. The CDR3 has 14 amino acids. Germline CDR1 and CDR2: SGHAT and FQDESV (reference sequence). V was cut by 2 bases and J by 2 bases, with 9 bases left in between. CDR3: CASSLRKVQETQYF. The CDR3 nucleotides are TGTGCCAGCAGCTTACGGAAGGTTCAAGAGACCCAGTACTTC.

This clonotype was picked up many times. The chain employs TRBV29-1 and TRBJ1-1, with 7 nucleotides matching TRBD1. Unmatched junction bases numbered 6, after V lost 5 bases and J lost 0 bases. Germline V CDR1 and CDR2: SQVTM, ANQGSEA. The CDR3 covers 14 residues. The chain's CDR3 is CSVPWGQMNTEAFF. The CDR3 DNA reads as TGCAGCGTTCCTTGGGGACAGATGAACACTGAAGCTTTCTTT. The whole variable domain, filled in from reference TRBV29-1 and TRBJ1-1, reads SAVISQKPSRDICQRGTSLTIQCQVDSQVTMMFWYRQQPGQSLTLIATANQGSEATYESGFVIDKFPISRPNLTFSTLTVSNMSPEDSSIYLCSVPWGQMNTEAFFGQGTRLTVV.

The chain is built from TRBV7-9 and TRBJ2-1; D is possibly TRBD1 (5 bases). CDR1 and CDR2 (germline): SEHNR, FQNEAQ (reference sequence). The CDR3 loop spans 14 amino acids. The V end was cut by 7 bases, the J end by 1 base, with 11 bases between. CDR3 loop: CASIPDSSYNEQFF. CDR3 nucleotides: TGTGCCAGCATCCCCGACAGTTCCTACAATGAGCAGTTCTTC.

The V and J genes are TRBV20-1 and TRBJ1-1; D unclear. V lost 0 bases, J lost 4 bases, and 9 bases lay in between. This CDR3 is 13 amino acids long. Germline V CDR1 and CDR2: DFQATT, SNEGSKA (reference sequence). In DNA form, the CDR3 reads TGCAGTGCTAGAGATCGGCGGGCCACTGAAGCTTTCTTT. It is translated as CSARDRRATEAFF.

DNA for the CDR3: TGTGCCAGCAGTCCCGGCGGGTTCCCGTTAAGCAATCAGCCCCAGCATTTT. It specifies CASSPGGFPLSNQPQHF. This chain joins TRBV11-2 and TRBJ1-5; D unclear. The CDR3 runs to 17 residues. The germline CDR1 and CDR2 sequences are SGHAT and FQNNGV. The V and J ends lost 6 bases and 1 base respectively, with 19 bases between them.

This clonotype was recorded at least ten times. The V call is TRBV28, the J call TRBJ2-5, with D tentatively TRBD1 (5 bases). The CDR3 spans 12 residues. With 5 bases removed from V and 7 bases from J, the gap between germline ends came to 11 bases. Germline loops: CDR1 MDHEN, CDR2 SYDVKM. CDR3 in amino acids: CASSRRGGTQYF. The DNA for the CDR3 is TGTGCCAGCAGTAGAAGGGGTGGGACCCAGTACTTC.

The chain uses TRBV4-3 and TRBJ1-1; D unclear. CDR1 is LGHNA, CDR2 YSLEER, per germline. Trimming removed 1 base from V and 5 bases from J, with 11 bases in between. The CDR3 has 14 residues. The chain's CDR3 is CASSQALGRTEAFF. CDR3 DNA sequence: TGCGCCAGCAGCCAAGCTCTGGGTAGGACTGAAGCTTTCTTT.

The V gene is TRBV12-3 or TRBV12-4, the J gene TRBJ1-1; D unclear. This CDR3 has 14 residues. The V end lost 6 bases, the J end lost 2 bases, and 13 bases lay between the germline ends. For the CDR3, the DNA is TGTGCCAGCAGCACGGGAGCCTTCAACACTGAAGCTTTCTTT. Translation: CASSTGAFNTEAFF.

The V gene is TRBV2, the J gene TRBJ2-5; 9 bases line up with TRBD1. The CDR3 sequence is 14 residues long. Germline CDR1 SNHLY, CDR2 FYNNEI. With V trimmed by 3 bases and J by 7 bases, 6 bases remained unmatched. This chain's CDR3 is CASSERDRVGTQYF. As DNA, the CDR3 is TGTGCCAGCAGTGAGAGGGACAGGGTAGGGACCCAGTACTTC.

V usage is TRBV5-5 and J usage is TRBJ2-5; no clear D gene. V gave up 3 bases and J gave up 5 bases, with 11 bases separating them. This CDR3 has 13 residues. Germline CDR1 is SGHKS and CDR2 is YYEKEE (reference sequence). As DNA, the CDR3 is TGTGCCAGCAGCTCCCTCTCCTCGGAGACCCAGTACTTC. Amino acid sequence: CASSSLSSETQYF.

Written as DNA, the CDR3 is TGTGCCAGCGGACAGGGGGCGCATAATGAGCAGTTCTTC. It codes for CASGQGAHNEQFF. The chain joins TRBV28 to TRBJ2-1, with 11 bases matching TRBD1. CDR3 length equals 13 residues. V shed 8 bases and J 7 bases; nucleotides not matched to a gene: 4. Germline CDR1 reads MDHEN; CDR2 reads SYDVKM. The whole variable domain, filled in from reference TRBV28 and TRBJ2-1, reads DVKVTQSSRYLVKRTGEKVFLECVQDMDHENMFWYRQDPGLGLRLIYFSYDVKMKEKGDIPEGYSVSREKKERFSLILESASTNQTSMYLCASGQGAHNEQFFGPGTRLTVL.

This chain links TRBV19 with TRBJ2-2; no firm D call. Germline values: CDR1 LNHDA, CDR2 SQIVND (reference sequence). V lost 8 bases and J 1 base, leaving 8 bases between the germline ends. This CDR3 spans 13 amino acids. In nucleotides, the CDR3 is TGTGCCAGTCATCTCATGAACACCGGGGAGCTGTTTTTT. This codes for CASHLMNTGELFF.

The chain combines TRBV6-5 with TRBJ2-1; 12 nucleotides align to TRBD2. Germline CDR1 and CDR2: MNHEY and SVGAGI. The CDR3 is 17 residues long. V lost 3 bases to trimming and J lost 4 bases; unmatched junction nucleotides: 7. The CDR3 loop reads CASSYSSSGGAYNEQFF. The CDR3 DNA is TGTGCCAGCAGTTATTCGTCTAGCGGGGGGGCTTACAATGAGCAGTTCTTC.

The V call is TRBV12-3 or TRBV12-4, the J call TRBJ2-1; D is perhaps TRBD1 or TRBD2 (5 bases each). This CDR3 contains 13 residues. The germline V and J ends were trimmed by 3 bases and 6 bases, with 9 bases remaining between them. The CDR3 sequence: CASSFVGGNEQFF. DNA of the CDR3: TGTGCCAGCAGTTTTGTTGGGGGCAATGAGCAGTTCTTC.

The rearrangement uses TRBV20-1 and TRBJ2-1; weak D call: TRBD2 (6 bases). The germline CDR1 and CDR2 sequences are DFQATT and SNEGSKA (reference sequence). The CDR3 is 12 amino acids. V was pared by 0 bases and J by 10 bases, with 10 bases between. The CDR3 loop is CSAREDYSEQFF. Here the CDR3 DNA reads TGCAGTGCTAGAGAGGACTACTCAGAGCAGTTCTTC.

This clonotype was seen only a few times. The rearrangement uses TRBV12-3 or TRBV12-4 and TRBJ2-1; tentatively, D is TRBD2 (7 bases). CDR3 length equals 16 residues. Trimming removed 1 base at V and 7 bases at J, with 17 bases between. CDR3 region: CASSLGPGGPTNEQFF. As DNA, the CDR3 is TGTGCCAGCAGTTTAGGCCCCGGGGGGCCTACTAATGAGCAGTTCTTC.

This clonotype showed up just a few times. The chain recombines TRBV5-1 with TRBJ2-5; possibly TRBD2 for D (5 bases). The germline V gene has CDR1 SGHRS and CDR2 YFSETQ. Trimming removed 4 bases from V and 4 bases from J, with 14 bases in between. The CDR3 length is 14 residues. CDR3 in amino acids: CASSVSGWGETQYF. The CDR3 region has the DNA TGCGCCAGCAGCGTCTCGGGATGGGGAGAGACCCAGTACTTC.

The chain carries TRBV29-1 and TRBJ2-3; D tentatively fits TRBD1 or TRBD2 (5 bases each). The CDR3 loop spans 13 amino acids. V lost 4 bases to trimming and J lost 6 bases, with 14 bases between them. CDR1 and CDR2 from the germline V gene are SQVTM and ANQGSEA. The CDR3 coding sequence is TGCAGCGTTGTAGGACGGGGCGGGGATACGCAGTATTTT. It is translated as CSVVGRGGDTQYF.

V is TRBV4-1 and J is TRBJ2-1, with 10 bases identical to TRBD2. The V segment lost 0 bases and the J segment 9 bases; nucleotides outside the gene matches: 14. The CDR3 has 18 residues. Per the germline V gene, CDR1 is MGHRA and CDR2 is YSYEKL. CDR3 sequence: CASSQEPGTSVGWGEQFF. The CDR3 DNA reads as TGCGCCAGCAGCCAAGAACCCGGGACTAGCGTAGGTTGGGGTGAGCAGTTCTTC.

The gene calls are TRBV3-1 and TRBJ2-3; D tentatively reads TRBD1 or TRBD2 (5 bases each). The CDR3 is made up of 15 amino acids. Trimming took off 1 base at V and 3 bases at J, with 11 bases between the two ends. In germline, CDR1 is LGHDT, CDR2 YNNKEL (reference sequence). The DNA for the CDR3 is TGTGCCAGCAGCCAAGGTGGGGGAGCTACAGATACGCAGTATTTT. It encodes CASSQGGGATDTQYF.

V and J are TRBV5-1 and TRBJ2-1; TRBD1 matches at 7 bases. The germline CDR1 and CDR2 sequences are SGHRS and YFSETQ. The CDR3 runs to 13 residues. Trimming at V came to 4 bases and at J to 9 bases, leaving 7 bases not matched to a gene. The CDR3 protein is CASSILTGVEQFF. The CDR3 coding sequence is TGCGCCAGCAGCATTCTAACAGGGGTTGAGCAGTTCTTC.

This clonotype showed up just a few times. J is TRBJ1-4 and V is TRBV6-1; D might be TRBD1 (5 bases). Germline V gene data show CDR1 as MNHNS and CDR2 as SASEGT. V dropped 6 bases and J dropped 4 bases, with 12 bases sitting between them. The CDR3 extends over 14 amino acids. The CDR3 loop reads CASSPTGNNEKLFF. The CDR3 nucleotides read TGTGCCAGCAGCCCTACAGGAAATAATGAAAAACTGTTTTTT.

This clonotype was picked up a small number of times. The chain couples TRBV19 to TRBJ2-3; 12 bases map to TRBD2. The CDR3 loop spans 17 amino acids. Per the germline V gene, CDR1 is LNHDA and CDR2 is SQIVND (reference sequence). The junction had 10 bases not matched to a gene; V was cut back by 6 bases and J by 3 bases. CDR3 DNA sequence: TGTGCCAGTAGCCTAGCGGGGGGGAACCGGGGGACAGATACGCAGTATTTT. Translation: CASSLAGGNRGTDTQYF.